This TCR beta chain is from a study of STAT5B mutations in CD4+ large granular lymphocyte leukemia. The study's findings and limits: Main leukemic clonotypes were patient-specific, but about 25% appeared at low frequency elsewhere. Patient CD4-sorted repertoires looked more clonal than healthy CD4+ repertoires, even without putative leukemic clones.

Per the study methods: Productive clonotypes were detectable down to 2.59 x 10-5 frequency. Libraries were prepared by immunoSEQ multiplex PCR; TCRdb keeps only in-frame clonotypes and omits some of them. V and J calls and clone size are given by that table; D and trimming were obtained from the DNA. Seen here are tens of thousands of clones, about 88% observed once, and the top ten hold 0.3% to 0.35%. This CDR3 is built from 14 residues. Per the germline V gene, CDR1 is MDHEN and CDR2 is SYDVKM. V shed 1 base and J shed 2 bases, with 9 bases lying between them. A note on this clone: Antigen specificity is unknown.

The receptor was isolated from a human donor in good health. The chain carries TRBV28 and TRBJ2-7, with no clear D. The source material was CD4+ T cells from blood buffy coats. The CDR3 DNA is TGTGCCAGCAGTTTATCTCCAGAAACCTACGAGCAGTACTTC. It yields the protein CASSLSPETYEQYF.